This T cell receptor beta chain derives from a study of T cell responses to AZD1222 COVID-19 vaccine. Across the whole study: Doses given second, at about 4 or about 12 weeks, were pooled. Study conclusions and caveats: In all cases, repertoires were sampled only after the peak T cell response.

The V and J ends lost 5 bases and 0 bases respectively, with 11 bases between them. CDR3 length: 16 amino acids. From germline, CDR1 is MDHEN and CDR2 SYDVKM. Remarks on this clone: What it binds is not known.

The method was immunoSEQ multiplex PCR; TCRdb's version includes in-frame clones alone and lacks a portion of them. The sample yields some 100,000 clones, 70% to 90% seen once. This rearrangement joins TRBV28 to TRBJ2-6; no firm D call. The receptor's source is an adult in good health. This specimen was peripheral blood, taken on day 0 of AZD1222 vaccination. Here the CDR3 DNA reads TGTGCCAGCAGTGTAGACATTGCCTCTGGGGCCAACGTCCTGACTTTC. It yields the protein CASSVDIASGANVLTF.